These 20 T cell receptor beta chains share one sample of origin, sequenced in a study of T cells after yellow fever vaccination. TCRdb re-called the 5' RACE reads with MiXCR, one entry per CDR3 protein. Counted here are 400,000 or so distinct CDR3 sequences, about 19% occurring once; the ten biggest clones make up roughly a sixth. Sequences were derived from PBMCs, sampled before the yellow fever booster vaccination. These receptor sequences come from a man between 18 and 35 years old who received the YFV17D yellow fever vaccine.

V gene TRBV18 combines with J gene TRBJ2-1, with TRBD2 identical over 8 bases. CDR1 is KGHSH, CDR2 LQKENI, per germline. Losses at the gene ends were 6 bases for V and 6 bases for J; bases not matched to a gene: 7. CDR3 length equals 14 residues. CDR3 nucleotides: TGTGCCAGCTCGCTTTCCGGGACTAGCAATGAGCAGTTCTTC. As protein: CASSLSGTSNEQFF.

The rearrangement links TRBV5-1 to TRBJ1-5, with D unresolved. Germline V lookup: CDR1 SGHRS, CDR2 YFSETQ. Trimming removed 0 bases from V and 4 bases from J, with 8 bases in between. The CDR3 runs to 14 residues. CDR3 nucleotides: TGCGCCAGCAGCTTGGGTGTGGATAATCAGCCCCAGCATTTT. Protein product: CASSLGVDNQPQHF.

This clonotype was recorded many times. The genes are TRBV20-1 and TRBJ2-1; TRBD1 or TRBD2 may be the D gene (5 bases each). Germline lookup yields CDR1 DFQATT and CDR2 SNEGSKA (reference sequence). The germline V and J ends were trimmed by 1 base and 1 base, with 5 bases remaining between them. CDR3 length equals 13 residues. The CDR3 spells CSARGGSYNEQFF. CDR3 coding DNA: TGCAGTGCTAGAGGGGGGTCCTACAATGAGCAGTTCTTC.

V gene TRBV12-3 or TRBV12-4 combines with J gene TRBJ1-3; tentative D call: TRBD1 (5 bases). V lost 5 bases to trimming and J lost 4 bases, with 15 bases between them. CDR3 length: 15 residues. CDR3 residues: CASSDRQGSGNTIYF. The CDR3 DNA is TGTGCCAGCAGTGATCGGCAGGGTTCCGGAAACACCATATATTTT.

The chain joins TRBV10-3 to TRBJ2-7; D unclear. The CDR3 totals 15 residues. Germline V gene data show CDR1 as ENHRY and CDR2 as SYGVKD. V was trimmed by 4 bases and J by 5 bases, leaving 18 bases between them. Here the CDR3 reads CAISAPSRWRHEQYF. The CDR3 nucleotides are TGTGCCATCAGTGCCCCTTCGAGGTGGCGGCACGAGCAGTACTTC.

This chain links TRBV7-2 with TRBJ2-4; possible D gene TRBD2, 5 bases. Trimming cost V 5 bases and J 5 bases, with 10 bases left between them. Germline CDR1 and CDR2: SGHTA and FQGNSA. This CDR3 is 13 amino acids long. The CDR3 is CASSQPSQNIQYF. The CDR3 nucleotides are TGTGCCAGCAGCCAACCTAGCCAAAACATTCAGTACTTC.

This clonotype has only a few counts. The CDR3, as DNA: TGTGCCAGTTGCTGGGACAACACTGAAGCTTTCTTT. Its translation: CASCWDNTEAFF. The gene calls are TRBV7-9 and TRBJ1-1; perhaps TRBD1 as D (5 bases). Germline values: CDR1 SEHNR, CDR2 FQNEAQ (reference sequence). The V and J ends lost 9 bases and 2 bases respectively, with 10 bases between them. This CDR3 is 12 amino acids long.

At least ten counts were recorded for this clonotype. CDR3 DNA: TGTGCCAGCAGTTACTCGACAGGGGGCTACGAGCAGTACGTC. Translation gives CASSYSTGGYEQYV. This sequence joins TRBV6-2 or TRBV6-3 and TRBJ2-7; 9 bases fit TRBD1. The CDR3 is made up of 14 amino acids. V lost 0 bases to trimming and J lost 3 bases; unmatched junction nucleotides: 0. Per germline, CDR1 MNHEY and CDR2 SVGEGT.

This clonotype was recorded at least ten times. The chain has TRBV27 and TRBJ1-1; 8 nucleotides align to TRBD1. The CDR3 runs to 17 residues. With 1 base clipped from V and 3 bases from J, the junction kept 10 bases outside the gene matches. Germline V gene lookup returns CDR1 MNHEY and CDR2 SMNVEV (reference sequence). In DNA form, the CDR3 reads TGTGCCAGCAGTTTATGCAGGGGGCGGGCTTGGGACACTGAAGCTTTCTTT. This encodes CASSLCRGRAWDTEAFF.

There are a few counts of this clonotype. CDR3 region: CASIGDEKLFF. The DNA for the CDR3 is TGTGCCAGCATCGGGGATGAAAAACTGTTTTTT. The rearrangement uses TRBV5-5 and TRBJ1-4; D remains unclear. From germline, CDR1 is SGHKS and CDR2 YYEKEE (reference sequence). CDR3 length equals 11 residues. The V gene lost 6 bases and the J gene lost 6 bases, with 6 bases spanning the gap.

J is TRBJ2-3 and V is TRBV18, with 8 nucleotides matching TRBD1. CDR3 size: 15 residues. Losses at the gene ends were 5 bases for V and 6 bases for J; bases not matched to a gene: 10. Per the germline V gene, CDR1 is KGHSH and CDR2 is LQKENI. The CDR3 is CASSSTGGTGDTQYF. DNA of the CDR3: TGTGCCAGCTCATCAACAGGGGGTACTGGGGATACGCAGTATTTT.

The V and J genes are TRBV20-1 and TRBJ2-5; possible D gene TRBD2, 5 bases. Per germline, CDR1 DFQATT and CDR2 SNEGSKA (reference sequence). V lost 2 bases and J lost 2, with 12 bases in between. The CDR3 length is 14 residues. CDR3 coding DNA: TGCAGTGCTAGAAGTGGACTTGTACAAGAGACCCAGTACTTC. Residues: CSARSGLVQETQYF.

This chain links TRBV12-3 or TRBV12-4 with TRBJ2-7; D not resolved. V lost 3 bases and J 2 bases, leaving 8 bases between the germline ends. There are 13 residues in the CDR3. For the CDR3, the DNA is TGTGCCAGCAGTTTCGGCCGGGCCTACGAGCAGTACGTC. Encoded protein: CASSFGRAYEQYV.

This clonotype was counted between two and nine times. The rearrangement links TRBV12-3 or TRBV12-4 to TRBJ1-5; no clear D. V gave up 5 bases and J gave up 0 bases, with 14 bases separating them. The CDR3 is 16 residues long. CDR3 region: CASSPWCIPSNQPQHF. The CDR3 coding sequence is TGTGCCAGCAGTCCCTGGTGTATCCCTAGCAATCAGCCCCAGCATTTT.

This clonotype was counted a few times. The V gene is TRBV20-1, the J gene TRBJ2-2; D possibly corresponds to TRBD2 (5 bases). This CDR3 has 14 amino acids. Germline V gene sequence: CDR1 DFQATT, CDR2 SNEGSKA (reference sequence). Trimming took off 4 bases at V and 2 bases at J, with 11 bases between the two ends. CDR3 protein: CSAKPGINTGELFF. CDR3 DNA sequence: TGCAGTGCTAAACCGGGGATTAACACCGGGGAGCTGTTTTTT.

This chain joins TRBV12-3 or TRBV12-4 and TRBJ2-3; TRBD1 is a possible D gene (6 bases). V gave up 5 bases and J gave up 6 bases, with 15 bases separating them. CDR3 length: 14 residues. CDR3 in amino acids: CASSPKTGPDTQYF. CDR3 DNA: TGTGCCAGCAGTCCTAAGACAGGCCCGGATACGCAGTATTTT.

There are many counts of this clonotype. V usage is TRBV27 and J usage is TRBJ2-5, with a weak D call TRBD1 (6 bases). This CDR3 is built from 13 residues. Germline CDR1 reads MNHEY; CDR2 reads SMNVEV (reference sequence). V lost 3 bases and J lost 4, with 9 bases in between. The CDR3 DNA is TGTGCCAGCAGTTTCGACAGGATAGAGACCCAGTACTTC. Encoded protein: CASSFDRIETQYF.

This clonotype has a count of ten or more. The chain joins TRBV29-1 to TRBJ1-2; D unresolved. Trimming removed 4 bases at V and 3 bases at J, with 9 bases between. The CDR3 length is 12 residues. Per the germline V gene, CDR1 is SQVTM and CDR2 is ANQGSEA. Written as DNA, the CDR3 is TGCAGCGTTGCTATAAGCTACTATGGCTACACCTTC. Translating gives CSVAISYYGYTF.

The rearrangement links TRBV6-1 to TRBJ2-5; a weak D match, TRBD1 (5 bases). CDR3 length: 16 amino acids. Germline values: CDR1 MNHNS, CDR2 SASEGT. The V and J ends lost 3 bases and 0 bases respectively, with 14 bases between them. As DNA, the CDR3 is TGTGCCAGCAGTGACCGCGCAGGGCCCTACCAAGAGACCCAGTACTTC. As protein: CASSDRAGPYQETQYF.

The CDR3 bases are TGTGCCAGCAGCGAGTCGACTAGCACAGATACGCAGTATTTT. As protein: CASSESTSTDTQYF. The rearrangement joins TRBV7-3 to TRBJ2-3; D remains unclear. V lost 5 bases and J lost 0, with 9 bases in between. Germline V gene sequence: CDR1 SGHTA, CDR2 FQGTGA. This CDR3 spans 14 amino acids.